This is a list of T cell receptor beta chains from one sample in a study of blood T cell repertoires in COVID-19. Profiling relied on immunoSEQ multiplex PCR, and the TCRdb table lists in-frame clones only, not all of them. The data contain about 51,000 clones, roughly 90% of them singletons. Sequenced: peripheral blood. These receptors all come from a man in his sixties with acute or convalescent COVID-19. Each CDR3 is given with its conserved first and last residue. A D gene is named only where the DNA matches it firmly. The size of a clone is reported for some rows only, either as once, few or many, or as a class for expanded clones.

abundance	d_gene	v_gene	j_gene	CDR3aa	CDR3nt
NA	TRBD2	TRBV13	TRBJ2-5	CASSLVTGGKETQYF	TGTGCCAGCAGCTTAGTGACGGGGGGGAAAGAGACCCAGTACTTC
NA	NA	TRBV11-3	TRBJ2-3	CASSLNGVSTDTQYF	TGTGCCAGCAGCTTAAACGGGGTTAGCACAGATACGCAGTATTTT
NA	NA	TRBV5-1	TRBJ2-5	CASSLNIQETQYF	TGCGCCAGCAGCTTGAACATACAAGAGACCCAGTACTTC
once	NA	TRBV6-5	TRBJ2-7	CASSYSGAPSYEQYF	TGTGCCAGCAGTTACTCGGGGGCCCCTTCCTACGAGCAGTACTTC
NA	TRBD2	TRBV7-9	TRBJ2-1	CASSLGDGWTSGSLNEQFF	TGTGCCAGCAGCCTTGGGGACGGCTGGACTAGCGGGAGTTTGAATGAGCAGTTCTTC
NA	NA	TRBV11-1	TRBJ2-1	CASSSLAASYNEQFF	TGTGCCAGCAGCTCACTAGCTGCCTCCTACAATGAGCAGTTCTTC
NA	NA	TRBV6-2/TRBV6-3	TRBJ1-1	CASSYTRNTEAFF	TGTGCCAGCAGTTACACGAGGAACACTGAAGCTTTCTTT
NA	TRBD1	TRBV18	TRBJ1-1	CASSPSAGGTEAFF	TGTGCCAGCTCACCATCGGCAGGGGGAACTGAAGCTTTCTTT
few	TRBD1	TRBV4-1	TRBJ1-5	CASSHGTGGQPQHF	TGCGCCAGCAGCCATGGGACAGGGGGTCAGCCCCAGCATTTT
once	NA	TRBV28	TRBJ1-3	CASSRTEGNTIYF	TGTGCCAGCAGCAGGACTGAGGGAAACACCATATATTTT
once	NA	TRBV6-6	TRBJ2-7	CASSYSRGQYF	TGTGCCAGCAGTTACTCGCGGGGGCAGTACTTC
NA	NA	TRBV5-1	TRBJ1-1	CASSLVGTHILFTNTEAFF	TGCGCCAGCAGCTTGGTAGGGACACACATCCTCTTCACGAACACTGAAGCTTTCTTT
NA	NA	TRBV11-3	TRBJ1-1	CASSLPRAEAFF	TGTGCCAGCAGCTTACCTCGCGCTGAAGCTTTCTTT
NA	TRBD1	TRBV28	TRBJ2-6	CASSVTGAVSGANVLTF	TGTGCCAGCAGTGTTACAGGGGCGGTCTCTGGGGCCAACGTCCTGACTTTC
NA	NA	TRBV5-1	TRBJ2-3	CASSVGTGITDTQYF	TGCGCCAGCAGCGTAGGTACAGGAATCACAGATACGCAGTATTTT
NA	TRBD1	TRBV19	TRBJ1-1	CASSRQTGPNTEAFF	TGTGCCAGTAGTCGCCAGACAGGGCCGAACACTGAAGCTTTCTTT
NA	NA	TRBV21-1	TRBJ2-5	CATRFDRDRPTQETQYF	TGTGCCACCCGATTCGATCGGGACAGACCTACTCAAGAGACCCAGTACTTC
NA	TRBD2	TRBV18	TRBJ2-3	CASSPPRGAGDLPLDTQYF	TGTGCCAGCTCACCACCGCGGGGTGCGGGGGACCTTCCTTTGGATACGCAGTATTTT
NA	TRBD1	TRBV18	TRBJ2-5	CASSTDRGSETQYF	TGTGCCAGCTCAACGGACAGGGGGTCGGAGACCCAGTACTTC
NA	NA	TRBV29-1	TRBJ2-3	CSVEDPLANTQYF	TGCAGCGTTGAAGACCCCCTCGCGAATACGCAGTATTTT
NA	NA	TRBV19	TRBJ1-5	CASSYSNQPQHF	TGTGCCAGTAGTTATAGCAATCAGCCCCAGCATTTT
NA	TRBD1	TRBV2	TRBJ2-1	CASSDFGDRDNEQFF	TGTGCCAGCAGTGATTTTGGGGACAGGGACAATGAGCAGTTCTTC
NA	NA	TRBV7-2	TRBJ1-1	CASSSGVGTPAFF	TGTGCCAGCAGCTCAGGGGTGGGGACACCCGCTTTCTTT
NA	NA	TRBV4-3	TRBJ1-1	CASSHYKNTEAFF	TGCGCCAGCAGCCATTACAAGAACACTGAAGCTTTCTTT